The 8 T cell receptor beta chains listed next were all sequenced from one sample in a study of T-cell memory formation after mild COVID-19. Each CDR3 protein gets one entry after TCRdb re-called the 5' RACE reads with MiXCR. Among about 190,000 distinct CDR3 sequences listed, 25% to 35% were seen once. What was sequenced was PBMCs or a T cell subset sorted from them (not recorded which). These receptors were collected from an adult woman who had mild COVID-19 (a few samples of this study predate the infection). Cell type and time point are not known.

This clonotype was counted between two and nine times. The chain is built from TRBV5-1 and TRBJ1-2; D may be TRBD1 (6 bases). V was shortened by 0 bases and J by 7 bases, with 13 bases between the two germline ends. There are 14 residues in the CDR3. Germline V lookup: CDR1 SGHRS, CDR2 YFSETQ. This chain's CDR3 is CASSLVPGESGYTF. CDR3 sequence (DNA): TGCGCCAGCAGCTTGGTACCAGGGGAGTCTGGCTACACCTTC.

The CDR3, as DNA: TGTGCCAGCTCACCTGGACAGGGTGAGGCTGGCTACACCTTC. Protein: CASSPGQGEAGYTF. The rearrangement uses TRBV18 and TRBJ1-2, with 8 bases matching TRBD1. The CDR3 extends over 14 amino acids. CDR1 KGHSH and CDR2 LQKENI come from the germline V gene. V dropped 3 bases and J dropped 7; count of bases not matched to a gene: 7. Drawing the rest from reference TRBV18 and TRBJ1-2, the complete variable domain is NAGVMQNPRHLVRRRGQEARLRCSPMKGHSHVYWYRQLPEEGLKFMVYLQKENIIDESGMPKERFSAEFPKEGPSILRIQQVVRGDSAAYFCASSPGQGEAGYTFGSGTRLTVV.

The chain is built from TRBV2 and TRBJ1-1; D is perhaps TRBD1 (5 bases). This CDR3 has 12 residues. Looked up from germline, CDR1 is SNHLY and CDR2 is FYNNEI. V was cut by 8 bases and J by 0 bases, with 7 bases left in between. CDR3 residues: CASAGLNTEAFF. The CDR3 nucleotides read TGTGCCAGCGCAGGGTTGAACACTGAAGCTTTCTTT.

V is TRBV6-2 or TRBV6-3 and J is TRBJ1-2; no reliable D call. V lost 3 bases and J 4 bases, leaving 12 bases between the germline ends. CDR3 length: 14 amino acids. The germline V gene has CDR1 MNHEY and CDR2 SVGEGT. CDR3 bases: TGTGCCAGCAGTTATGGACCGGTGGGCTATGGCTACACCTTC. Amino acids: CASSYGPVGYGYTF.

This clonotype occurred a few times. The chain has TRBV7-7 and TRBJ1-2, with D possibly TRBD1 on 6 matching bases. V lost 2 bases and J 3 bases, leaving 16 bases between the germline ends. The CDR3 is made up of 16 amino acids. Looked up from germline, CDR1 is SSHAT and CDR2 is FNYEAQ (reference sequence). The CDR3 nucleotides read TGTGCCAGCAGCTTAAGGAGGGCAGGGGCACACTATGGCTACACCTTC. It codes for CASSLRRAGAHYGYTF. Complete variable domain (other parts from reference TRBV7-7 and TRBJ1-2): GAGVSQSPRYKVTKRGQDVTLRCDPISSHATLYWYQQALGQGPEFLTYFNYEAQPDKSGLPSDRFSAERPEGSISTLTIQRTEQRDSAMYRCASSLRRAGAHYGYTFGSGTRLTVV.

The chain combines TRBV12-3 or TRBV12-4 with TRBJ1-3; D remains ambiguous. The CDR3 is made up of 15 amino acids. Trimming cost V 1 base and J 1 base, with 8 bases left between them. CDR3 loop: CASSLVAGSGNTIYF. CDR3 coding DNA: TGTGCCAGCAGTTTAGTAGCGGGGTCTGGAAACACCATATATTTT.

This clonotype has only a few counts. V is TRBV20-1 and J is TRBJ2-1; D remains ambiguous. V was clipped by 3 bases and J by 8 bases, with 5 bases between them. The CDR3 loop spans 10 amino acids. Germline-derived CDR1 and CDR2 are DFQATT and SNEGSKA (reference sequence). As DNA, the CDR3 is TGCAGTGCTAGTTCCGATGAGCAGTTCTTC. As protein: CSASSDEQFF.

In this sample, this clonotype turned up a few times. The J gene is TRBJ2-7, the V gene TRBV7-6; D is undetermined. The V gene's germline CDR1 is SGHVS and CDR2 FNYEAQ. CDR3 length: 14 amino acids. The germline V and J ends were trimmed by 0 bases and 1 base, with 7 bases remaining between them. The CDR3 protein is CASSLARASYEQYF. The DNA for the CDR3 is TGTGCCAGCAGCTTAGCACGGGCTTCCTACGAGCAGTACTTC.